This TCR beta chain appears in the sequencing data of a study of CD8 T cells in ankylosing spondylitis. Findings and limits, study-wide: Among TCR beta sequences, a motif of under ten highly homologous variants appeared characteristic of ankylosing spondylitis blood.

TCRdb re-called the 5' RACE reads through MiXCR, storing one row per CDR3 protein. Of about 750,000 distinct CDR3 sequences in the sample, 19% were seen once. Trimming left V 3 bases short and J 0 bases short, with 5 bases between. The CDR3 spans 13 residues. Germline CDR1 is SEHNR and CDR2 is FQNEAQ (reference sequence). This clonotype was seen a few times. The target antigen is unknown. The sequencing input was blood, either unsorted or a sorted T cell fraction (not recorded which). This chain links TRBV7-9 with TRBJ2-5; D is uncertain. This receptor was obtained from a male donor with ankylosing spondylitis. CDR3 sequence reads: CASSFIDQETQYF. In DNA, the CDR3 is TGTGCCAGCAGCTTTATTGACCAAGAGACCCAGTACTTC.